Below are 18 T cell receptor beta chains sequenced from a single sample in a study of cytomegalovirus exposure and HLA in healthy donors. PCR used 60 Vbeta primers and 13 Jbeta primers. Method: immunoSEQ multiplex PCR; TCRdb's copy keeps in-frame clones and lacks some. Altogether 200,000 to 250,000 clones are present, about four fifths being singletons, with the ten largest covering 5.4%. The sequenced material came from PBMCs. These receptors originate from a woman in her thirties or forties in good health and CMV-seropositive.

This clone has just one count. The chain employs TRBV7-9 and TRBJ2-7, with a tentative D call TRBD2 (5 bases). CDR1 is SEHNR, CDR2 FQNEAQ, per germline (reference sequence). The length of the CDR3 is 16 residues. V was trimmed by 1 base and J by 4 bases, leaving 17 bases between them. The chain's CDR3 is CASSLGGHQAAYEQYF. The CDR3 region has the DNA TGTGCCAGCAGCTTAGGAGGGCACCAGGCCGCATACGAGCAGTACTTC.

The genes are TRBV19 and TRBJ2-7; D may be TRBD1 (5 bases). V was shortened by 4 bases and J by 0 bases, with 10 bases between the two germline ends. Germline CDR1 is LNHDA and CDR2 is SQIVND (reference sequence). The CDR3 extends over 14 amino acids. CDR3 protein: CASSNQGNSYEQYF. In DNA form, the CDR3 reads TGTGCCAGTAGTAATCAGGGTAACTCCTACGAGCAGTACTTC.

The chain has TRBV4-2 and TRBJ2-1, with a possible D match to TRBD2 (5 bases). V was cut by 1 base and J by 3 bases, with 16 bases left in between. Germline CDR1 reads LGHNA; CDR2 reads YNFKEQ. There are 17 residues in the CDR3. The CDR3 is CASSQVARRPNYNEQFF. For the CDR3, the DNA is TGTGCCAGCAGCCAAGTGGCGAGGAGGCCTAACTACAATGAGCAGTTCTTC.

V is TRBV7-9 and J is TRBJ1-1, with TRBD1 identical over 9 bases. V shed 7 bases, J shed 5 bases, and the junction held 2 bases outside the gene matches. From germline, CDR1 is SEHNR and CDR2 FQNEAQ (reference sequence). The CDR3 length is 12 residues. The chain's CDR3 is CASNRGRTEAFF. The DNA for the CDR3 is TGTGCCAGCAACAGGGGGCGGACTGAAGCTTTCTTT. Filled out from reference TRBV7-9 and TRBJ1-1, the complete variable domain reads DTGVSQNPRHKITKRGQNVTFRCDPISEHNRLYWYRQTLGQGPEFLTYFQNEAQLEKSRLLSDRFSAERPKGSFSTLEIQRTEQGDSAMYLCASNRGRTEAFFGQGTRLTVV.

J is TRBJ1-2 and V is TRBV7-9; 8 bases match TRBD1. V lost 1 base and J lost 6; bases outside the gene matches: 7. This CDR3 has 15 amino acids. Germline V gives CDR1 SEHNR, CDR2 FQNEAQ (reference sequence). CDR3 nucleotide sequence: TGTGCCAGCAGCTTAGGACAGGGGATGTTGGATGGCTACACCTTC. Its translation is CASSLGQGMLDGYTF. The whole variable domain, filled in from reference TRBV7-9 and TRBJ1-2, reads DTGVSQNPRHKITKRGQNVTFRCDPISEHNRLYWYRQTLGQGPEFLTYFQNEAQLEKSRLLSDRFSAERPKGSFSTLEIQRTEQGDSAMYLCASSLGQGMLDGYTFGSGTRLTVV.

The chain joins TRBV4-3 to TRBJ1-2, with D hard to call. V lost 0 bases and J lost 1, with 12 bases in between. Germline V CDR1 and CDR2: LGHNA, YSLEER. This CDR3 is built from 16 residues. CDR3 bases: TGCGCCAGCAGCCAAGAATCCTGGGCAATTAACTATGGCTACACCTTC. This codes for CASSQESWAINYGYTF.

The chain recombines TRBV12-5 with TRBJ2-1; perhaps TRBD2 as D (6 bases). This CDR3 is built from 12 residues. Germline V gene lookup returns CDR1 LGHNT and CDR2 FRNRAP. Trimming pared 1 base from V and 10 bases from J, leaving 8 bases between. CDR3 sequence: CASGLDGGEQFF. The CDR3 bases are TGTGCTAGTGGTTTGGACGGGGGAGAGCAGTTCTTC.

The chain employs TRBV5-4 and TRBJ1-2; possible D gene TRBD1, 5 bases. The CDR3 spans 13 residues. Germline lookup yields CDR1 SGHNT and CDR2 YYREEE (reference sequence). With 0 bases removed from V and 6 bases from J, the gap between germline ends came to 9 bases. The CDR3 DNA sequence: TGTGCCAGCAGCTTGGGGGGGGAGAATGGCTACACCTTC. Its translation is CASSLGGENGYTF.

This clone was counted a few times. The rearrangement joins TRBV28 to TRBJ2-4, with 9 bases matching TRBD2. CDR1 MDHEN and CDR2 SYDVKM come from the germline V gene. The CDR3 extends over 18 amino acids. The ends lost 5 bases at V and 7 bases at J; junction bases unmatched: 18. In nucleotides, the CDR3 is TGTGCCAGCAGTCCTTCGACTAGCGGTGTTCGGGGGATGAACATTCAGTACTTC. Protein sequence: CASSPSTSGVRGMNIQYF.

The table lists this clone with a few counts. V gene TRBV7-9 combines with J gene TRBJ1-5, with D unresolved. CDR1 and CDR2 (germline): SEHNR, FQNEAQ (reference sequence). Trimming left V 5 bases short and J 1 base short, with 9 bases between. This CDR3 is built from 14 residues. CDR3 sequence reads: CASSPMGSNQPQHF. The CDR3 nucleotides read TGTGCCAGCAGCCCCATGGGCAGCAATCAGCCCCAGCATTTT.

This clone has only one observation. V usage is TRBV11-3 and J usage is TRBJ1-2, with 7 bases fitting TRBD1. V dropped 4 bases and J dropped 2; count of bases not matched to a gene: 1. Germline values: CDR1 SGHNT, CDR2 YENEEA. The CDR3 length is 13 residues. CDR3 protein: CASSSGQNYGYTF. DNA for the CDR3: TGTGCCAGCAGCTCGGGACAGAACTATGGCTACACCTTC.

This chain uses TRBV13 with TRBJ2-1, with D unclear. The germline V gene has CDR1 PRHDT and CDR2 FYEKMQ (reference sequence). V gave up 3 bases and J gave up 7 bases, with 10 bases separating them. The CDR3 length is 13 residues. CDR3 sequence (DNA): TGTGCCAGCAGCTTCTTTTCGGTAAATGAGCAGTTCTTC. Protein sequence: CASSFFSVNEQFF. Full variable domain (outside the CDR3, taken from reference TRBV13 and TRBJ2-1): AAGVIQSPRHLIKEKRETATLKCYPIPRHDTVYWYQQGPGQDPQFLISFYEKMQSDKGSIPDRFSAQQFSDYHSELNMSSLELGDSALYFCASSFFSVNEQFFGPGTRLTVL.

This rearrangement joins TRBV30 to TRBJ1-4, with 10 bases identical to TRBD1. The CDR3 contains 17 residues. The V segment lost 6 bases and the J segment 2 bases; nucleotides outside the gene matches: 12. Germline CDR1 GTSNPN, CDR2 SVGIG (reference sequence). DNA of the CDR3: TGTGCCTGCGGACAGGGGGTTTCAATTGGTACTAATGAAAAACTGTTTTTT. Amino acids: CACGQGVSIGTNEKLFF.

V and J are TRBV27 and TRBJ2-1; D unclear. The CDR3 has 14 amino acids. The V gene's germline CDR1 is MNHEY and CDR2 SMNVEV (reference sequence). Trimming removed 5 bases from V and 5 bases from J, with 13 bases in between. CDR3 nucleotide sequence: TGTGCCAGCAGTCTGTCGGGTCGGGACAATGAGCAGTTCTTC. As protein: CASSLSGRDNEQFF.

This clone was seen more than once but under ten times. Germline is not matched at one junction end, which may reflect a read error. This rearrangement joins TRBV7-9 to TRBJ1-1; D unclear. Germline CDR1 reads SEHNR; CDR2 reads FQNEAQ (reference sequence). The CDR3 spans 12 residues. DNA of the CDR3: TGTTCCAGCAGCTTCATCCGGGCTGAAGCTTTCTTT. It codes for CSSSFIRAEAFF.

This chain connects TRBV7-8 to TRBJ2-7, with D hard to call. This CDR3 is 13 amino acids long. The germline V gene encodes CDR1 SGHVS and CDR2 FQNEAQ. Between the trimmed V and J ends, which lost 7 bases and 2 bases, there was a span of 12 bases. The CDR3 coding sequence is TGTGCCAGCACAGGCTACCCAACCTACGAGCAGTACTTC. Its translation is CASTGYPTYEQYF.

The chain uses TRBV5-1 and TRBJ2-6; the match to TRBD1 covers 8 bases. CDR3 size: 17 residues. The junction had 6 bases not matched to a gene; V was cut back by 4 bases and J by 0 bases. CDR1 is SGHRS and CDR2 is YFSETQ in the germline V gene. The CDR3 DNA follows: TGCGCCAGCAGCCGAGAAACAGGGGGCTCTGGGGCCAACGTCCTGACTTTC. Protein: CASSRETGGSGANVLTF.

This sequence joins TRBV19 and TRBJ2-5; weak D call: TRBD2 (5 bases). V was shortened by 6 bases and J by 2 bases, with 16 bases between the two germline ends. The CDR3 is 15 residues long. Germline CDR1 LNHDA, CDR2 SQIVND (reference sequence). In DNA form, the CDR3 reads TGTGCCAGTAGCCCTGGTCTCGGGGAACAAGAGACCCAGTACTTC. It yields the protein CASSPGLGEQETQYF.